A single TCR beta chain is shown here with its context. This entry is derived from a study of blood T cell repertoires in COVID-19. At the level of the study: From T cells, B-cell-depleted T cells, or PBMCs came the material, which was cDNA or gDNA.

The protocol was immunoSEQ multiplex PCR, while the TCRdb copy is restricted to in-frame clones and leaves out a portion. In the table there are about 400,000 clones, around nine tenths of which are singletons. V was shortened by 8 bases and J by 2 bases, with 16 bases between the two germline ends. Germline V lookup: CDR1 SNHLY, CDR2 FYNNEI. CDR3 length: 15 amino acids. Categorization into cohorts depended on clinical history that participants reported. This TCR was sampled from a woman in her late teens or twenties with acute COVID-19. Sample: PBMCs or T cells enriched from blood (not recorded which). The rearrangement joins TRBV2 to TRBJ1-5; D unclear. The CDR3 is CASVAGGLGNQPQHF. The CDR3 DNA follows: TGTGCCAGCGTTGCTGGAGGGCTGGGCAATCAGCCCCAGCATTTT.